A single T cell receptor beta chain is shown here with its context. Its antigen target is currently unknown. Per-nucleotide qualities are absent, and no much larger clonotype sits a single base away. The data derive from a study of neoadjuvant anti-PD-1 for oral cavity cancer (dated by TCRdb to the early 2020s). In the study overall: Three to four biweekly doses of nivolumab at 3 mg/kg were mostly administered to patients before curative-intent surgical resection. An approximately 30% response rate was observed in the parent correlative cohort, in which over nine patients were included. Responders were defined as patients with complete response, partial response or stable disease by RECIST 1.1; non-responders were defined as patients with progression. A fourth nivolumab dose was given around day 43 to patients without progression, and definitive surgical resection was performed in those patients on days 50-56. Overall study outcomes, separate from this receptor: A higher pretreatment blood Treg/Th17 ratio correlated with both higher pretreatment blood TCRbeta clonality and lower post-treatment tumor TCRbeta clonality. After neoadjuvant nivolumab, non-responders showed significantly higher T cell clonality (Gini index) in PBMCs than responders did. The TCR analyses had only three patients in each response group, and the authors called for validation in larger cohorts.

V was cut back by 4 bases and J by 11 bases, leaving a gap of 21 bases between them. For CDR1 and CDR2, the germline V gene (reference sequence) lists MNHNY and SVGAGI. The CDR3 measures 15 amino acids from cysteine to phenylalanine. Only CDR3 DNA remains: 45 bases, in frame from the first base. For deep sequencing, PBMC libraries mostly used 400 to 500 ng of input genomic DNA, with six replicates for each sample. The immunoSEQ hsTCRbeta kit was used to prepare TCRbeta libraries according to the manufacturer's instructions. The completed libraries were mixed into a single pool at 3 nM, then sequenced with an Illumina NovaSeq 6000 S4 flow cell. On the authors' methods: The immunoSEQ Analyzer handled quality control and preprocessing of the raw data. The analysis was restricted to productive rearrangements, with each unique CDR3 amino acid sequence defining a clonotype. Repertoire clonality was estimated as the Gini-Simpson index, which was calculated using the R package tcR. Student's t test was used to compare Gini indices, while Pearson correlation assessed associations with tumor size change. TCRdb took this table from immuneACCESS and kept in-frame rearrangements with V and J called. Such tables lack part of the clones; where checked against another copy, unresolved V genes explain under half of the gap, and the rest is unexplained. V, J and clone size are those of that table, while D and trimming were read from the DNA. The sample contains 11,000 to 15,000 clones, under 80% of them found a single time. The top ten clones comprise under 3.5% of the sample.

According to the study, the label for this sample's time point signals: before neoadjuvant nivolumab. Patients were newly diagnosed with stage II-IVA oral cavity squamous cell carcinoma and had received no prior systemic or radiation treatment. The cohort consisted of patients with HPV-negative, locally advanced oral cavity squamous cell carcinoma. Peripheral blood mononuclear cells were analyzed directly, without maintenance or expansion in culture. The samples were obtained from a longitudinal correlative study of a single-arm phase II trial testing neoadjuvant nivolumab in oral cavity squamous cell carcinoma. Genomic DNA-based TCRbeta sequencing was performed on subject-matched pre- and post-treatment PBMCs and tumors from three responders and three non-responders. Peripheral blood mononuclear cells were collected before nivolumab treatment and again after treatment, at the time of surgery. Genomic DNA was isolated from PBMCs using the Maxwell RSC DNA from Cells kit.

The sequence was collected from a person aged 35-80 years with oral cavity squamous cell carcinoma. The V gene is TRBV6-6 and the J gene is TRBJ1-5; the D region possibly corresponds to TRBD1 (6 bases align). The sample consisted of PBMCs, taken before nivolumab (anti-PD-1) treatment. For the CDR3, the sequence is CASSSSGRGQGSQHF. DNA sequence: TGTGCCAGCAGTTCCTCGGGACGCGGGCAGGGGTCCCAGCATTTT.